The entry that follows covers one T cell receptor (beta chain) sequence. The table came from immunoSEQ multiplex PCR; TCRdb's copy has only in-frame clones and leaves some out. The repertoire has about 67,000 clones, approximately 89% of them found once; the top ten carry over 2%. This sample is part of a study of control samples from healthy donors and cancer patients. V gave up 2 bases and J gave up 6 bases, with 13 bases separating them. Looked up from germline, CDR1 is SGHNT and CDR2 is YENEEA. The CDR3 contains 15 residues. The receptor was isolated from a woman between 45 and 65 years old with head and neck cancer. What was sequenced was PBMCs. The chain combines TRBV11-3 with TRBJ2-2; no clear D. The CDR3 DNA follows: TGTGCCAGCAGCTTATATGGGCGAGGCTCCGGGGAGCTGTTTTTT. This sequence encodes CASSLYGRGSGELFF.